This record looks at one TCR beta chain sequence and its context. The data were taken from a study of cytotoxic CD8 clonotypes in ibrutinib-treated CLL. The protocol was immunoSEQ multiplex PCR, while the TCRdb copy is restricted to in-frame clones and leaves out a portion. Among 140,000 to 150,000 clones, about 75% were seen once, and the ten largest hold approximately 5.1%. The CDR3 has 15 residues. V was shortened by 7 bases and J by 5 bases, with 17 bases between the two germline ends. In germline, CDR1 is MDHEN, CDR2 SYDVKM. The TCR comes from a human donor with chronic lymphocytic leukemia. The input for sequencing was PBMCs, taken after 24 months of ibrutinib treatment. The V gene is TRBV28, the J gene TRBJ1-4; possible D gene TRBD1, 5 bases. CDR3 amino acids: CASTTPGPMNEKLFF. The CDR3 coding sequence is TGTGCCAGCACCACCCCGGGACCGATGAATGAAAAACTGTTTTTT.